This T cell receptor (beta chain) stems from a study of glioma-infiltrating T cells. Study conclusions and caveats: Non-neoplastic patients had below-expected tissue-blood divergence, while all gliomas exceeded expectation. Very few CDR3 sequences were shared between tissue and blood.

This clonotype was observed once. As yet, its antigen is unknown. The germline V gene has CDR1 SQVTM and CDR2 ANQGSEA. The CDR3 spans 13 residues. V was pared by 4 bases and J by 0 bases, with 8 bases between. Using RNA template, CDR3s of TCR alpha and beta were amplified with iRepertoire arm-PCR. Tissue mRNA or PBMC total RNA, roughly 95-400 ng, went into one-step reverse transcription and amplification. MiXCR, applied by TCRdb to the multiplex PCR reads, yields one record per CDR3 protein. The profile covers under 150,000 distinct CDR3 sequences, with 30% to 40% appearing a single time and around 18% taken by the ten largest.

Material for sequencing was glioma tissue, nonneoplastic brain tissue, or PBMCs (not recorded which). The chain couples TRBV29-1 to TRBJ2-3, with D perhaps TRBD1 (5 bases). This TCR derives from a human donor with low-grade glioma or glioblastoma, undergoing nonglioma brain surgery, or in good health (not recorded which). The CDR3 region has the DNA TGCAGCGTTGTCAGGACAAGCACAGATACGCAGTATTTT. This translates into CSVVRTSTDTQYF.